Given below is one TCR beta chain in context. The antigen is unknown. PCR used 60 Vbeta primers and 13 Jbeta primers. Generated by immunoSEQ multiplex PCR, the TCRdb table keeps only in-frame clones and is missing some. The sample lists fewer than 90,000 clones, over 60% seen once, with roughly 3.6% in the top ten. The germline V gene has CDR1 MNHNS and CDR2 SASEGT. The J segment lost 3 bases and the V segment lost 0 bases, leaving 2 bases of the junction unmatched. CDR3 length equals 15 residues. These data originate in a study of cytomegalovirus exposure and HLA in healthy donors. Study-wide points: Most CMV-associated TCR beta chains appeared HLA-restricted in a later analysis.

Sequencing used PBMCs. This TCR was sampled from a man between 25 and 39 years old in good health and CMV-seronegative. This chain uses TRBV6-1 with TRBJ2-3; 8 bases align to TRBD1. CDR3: CASSEAQGGTDTQYF. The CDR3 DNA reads TGTGCCAGCAGTGAAGCACAGGGGGGTACAGATACGCAGTATTTT.